The entry below describes one T cell receptor beta chain. Its antigen is still unknown. Measured with immunoSEQ multiplex PCR; TCRdb has only the in-frame clones, and not every one. Here the sample spans over 100,000 clones, 89% being singletons. This sample is part of a study of T cell responses to AZD1222 COVID-19 vaccine. General study points: The donor cohort was predominantly white British with a female majority, and clonal diversity may have been underestimated.

This CDR3 is built from 14 residues. CDR1 is SEHNR, CDR2 FQNEAQ, per germline (reference sequence). V lost 5 bases and J lost 0, with 9 bases in between. Sample: peripheral blood, taken on day 0 of AZD1222 vaccination. The source is an adult in good health. The chain links TRBV7-9 to TRBJ2-3; D is uncertain. Written as DNA, the CDR3 is TGTGCCAGCAGCCCTCAGGCGAGCACAGATACGCAGTATTTT. Protein sequence: CASSPQASTDTQYF.